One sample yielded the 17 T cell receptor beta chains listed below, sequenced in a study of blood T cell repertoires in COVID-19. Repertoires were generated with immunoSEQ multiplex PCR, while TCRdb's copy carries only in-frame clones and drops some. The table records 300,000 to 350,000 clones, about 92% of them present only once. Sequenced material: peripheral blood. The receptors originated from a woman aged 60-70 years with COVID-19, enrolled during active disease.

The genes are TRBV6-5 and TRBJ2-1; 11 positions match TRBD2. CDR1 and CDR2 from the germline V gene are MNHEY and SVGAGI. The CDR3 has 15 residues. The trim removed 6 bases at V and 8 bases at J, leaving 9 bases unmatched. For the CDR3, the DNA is TGTGCCAGCAGCCGATTAGCGGGGGGGCGCGATGAGCAGTTCTTC. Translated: CASSRLAGGRDEQFF.

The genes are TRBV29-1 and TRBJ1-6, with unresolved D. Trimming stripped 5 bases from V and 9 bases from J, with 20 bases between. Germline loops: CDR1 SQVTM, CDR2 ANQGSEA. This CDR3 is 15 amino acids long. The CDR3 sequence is CSVSYLGDAGSPLHF. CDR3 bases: TGCAGCGTTTCTTACTTGGGAGACGCTGGTTCACCCCTCCACTTT.

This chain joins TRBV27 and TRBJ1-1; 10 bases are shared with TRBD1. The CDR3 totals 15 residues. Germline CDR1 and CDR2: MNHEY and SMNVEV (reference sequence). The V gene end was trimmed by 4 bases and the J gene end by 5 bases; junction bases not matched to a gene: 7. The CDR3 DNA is TGTGCCAGCAGTTCGAGGACAGGGGGTTTTACTGAAGCTTTCTTT. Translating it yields CASSSRTGGFTEAFF.

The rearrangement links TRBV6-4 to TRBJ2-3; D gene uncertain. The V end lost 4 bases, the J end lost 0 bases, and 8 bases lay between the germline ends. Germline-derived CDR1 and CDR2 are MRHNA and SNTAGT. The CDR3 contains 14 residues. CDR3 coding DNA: TGTGCCAGCAGTGCCCAGGAAAGCACAGATACGCAGTATTTT. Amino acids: CASSAQESTDTQYF.

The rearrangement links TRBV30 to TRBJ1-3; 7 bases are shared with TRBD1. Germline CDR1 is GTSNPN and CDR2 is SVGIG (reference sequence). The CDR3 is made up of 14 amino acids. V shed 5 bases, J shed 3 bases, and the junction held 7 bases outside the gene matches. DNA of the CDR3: TGTGCCTGGGGCGACAGGGTGTTTGGAAACACCATATATTTT. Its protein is CAWGDRVFGNTIYF. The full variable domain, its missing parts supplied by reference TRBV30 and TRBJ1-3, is SQTIHQWPATLVQPVGSPLSLECTVEGTSNPNLYWYRQAAGRGLQLLFYSVGIGQISSEVPQNLSASRPQDRQFILSSKKLLLSDSGFYLCAWGDRVFGNTIYFGEGSWLTVV.

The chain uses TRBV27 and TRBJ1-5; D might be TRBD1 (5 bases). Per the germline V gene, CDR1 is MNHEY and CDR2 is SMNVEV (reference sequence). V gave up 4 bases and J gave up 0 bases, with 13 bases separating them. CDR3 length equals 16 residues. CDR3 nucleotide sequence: TGTGCCAGCAGTTCCCGGGGGGGTGGTAGCAATCAGCCCCAGCATTTT. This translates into CASSSRGGGSNQPQHF.

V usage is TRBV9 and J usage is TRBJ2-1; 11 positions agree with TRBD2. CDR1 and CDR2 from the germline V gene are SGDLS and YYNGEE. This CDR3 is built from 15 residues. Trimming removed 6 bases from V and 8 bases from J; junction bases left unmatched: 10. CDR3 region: CASTLAGGRTDEQFF. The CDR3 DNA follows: TGTGCCAGCACCTTAGCGGGGGGGCGTACCGATGAGCAGTTCTTC.

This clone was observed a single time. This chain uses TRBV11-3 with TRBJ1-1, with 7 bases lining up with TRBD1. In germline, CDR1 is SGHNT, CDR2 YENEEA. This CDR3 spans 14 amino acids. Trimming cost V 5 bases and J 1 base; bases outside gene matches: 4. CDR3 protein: CASSKNRGNTEAFF. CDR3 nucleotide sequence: TGTGCCAGCAGCAAAAACAGGGGGAACACTGAAGCTTTCTTT.

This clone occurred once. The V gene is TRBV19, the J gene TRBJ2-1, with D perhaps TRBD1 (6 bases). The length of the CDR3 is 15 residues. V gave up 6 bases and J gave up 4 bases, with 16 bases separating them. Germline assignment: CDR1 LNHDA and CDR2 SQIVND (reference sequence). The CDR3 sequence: CASRPRSGAYNEQFF. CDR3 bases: TGTGCCAGTAGGCCCCGGTCAGGGGCTTACAATGAGCAGTTCTTC.

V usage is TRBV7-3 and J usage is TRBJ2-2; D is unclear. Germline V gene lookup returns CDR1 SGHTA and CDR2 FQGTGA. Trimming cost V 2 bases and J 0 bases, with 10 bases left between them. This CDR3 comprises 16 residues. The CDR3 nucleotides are TGTGCCAGCAGCTTACAACAGCCCTCGAACACCGGGGAGCTGTTTTTT. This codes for CASSLQQPSNTGELFF.

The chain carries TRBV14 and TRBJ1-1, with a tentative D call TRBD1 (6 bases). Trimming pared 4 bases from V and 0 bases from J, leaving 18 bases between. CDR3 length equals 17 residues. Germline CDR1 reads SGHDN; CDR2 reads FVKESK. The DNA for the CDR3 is TGTGCCAGCAGCCGACAGGTTTCAGCGGTGATGAACACTGAAGCTTTCTTT. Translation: CASSRQVSAVMNTEAFF.

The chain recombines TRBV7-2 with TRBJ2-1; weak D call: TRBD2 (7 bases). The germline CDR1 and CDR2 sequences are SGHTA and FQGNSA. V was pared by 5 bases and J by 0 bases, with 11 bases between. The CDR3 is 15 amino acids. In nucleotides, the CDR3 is TGTGCCAGCAGCCCAAGGGGGGGCTCCTACAATGAGCAGTTCTTC. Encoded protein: CASSPRGGSYNEQFF.

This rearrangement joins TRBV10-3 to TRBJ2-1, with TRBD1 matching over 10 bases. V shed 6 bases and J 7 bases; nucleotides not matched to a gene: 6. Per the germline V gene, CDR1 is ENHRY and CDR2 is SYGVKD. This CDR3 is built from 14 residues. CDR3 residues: CAISTGQGSNEQFF. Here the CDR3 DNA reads TGTGCCATCAGCACGGGACAGGGGAGTAATGAGCAGTTCTTC.

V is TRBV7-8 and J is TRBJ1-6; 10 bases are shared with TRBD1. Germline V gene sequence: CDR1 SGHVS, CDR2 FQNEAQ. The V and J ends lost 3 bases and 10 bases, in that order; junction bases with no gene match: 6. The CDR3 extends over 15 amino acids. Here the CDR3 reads CASSFRTGGGSPLHF. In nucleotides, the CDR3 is TGTGCCAGCAGCTTCAGGACAGGGGGAGGATCACCCCTCCACTTT.

CDR3 DNA: TGTGCCACTCAGGACAGCGGGGGGGCCAACGAGCAGTACTTC. Its protein is CATQDSGGANEQYF. The chain employs TRBV6-5 and TRBJ2-7; 10 bases align to TRBD2. With 10 bases clipped from V and 5 bases from J, the junction kept 11 bases outside the gene matches. Germline V gene sequence: CDR1 MNHEY, CDR2 SVGAGI. The CDR3 totals 14 residues.

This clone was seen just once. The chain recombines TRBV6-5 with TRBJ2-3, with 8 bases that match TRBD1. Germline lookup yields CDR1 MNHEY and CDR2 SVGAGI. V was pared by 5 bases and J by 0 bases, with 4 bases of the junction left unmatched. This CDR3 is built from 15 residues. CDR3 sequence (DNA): TGTGCCAGCAGTCCCTGGACAGGGAGCACAGATACGCAGTATTTT. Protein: CASSPWTGSTDTQYF.

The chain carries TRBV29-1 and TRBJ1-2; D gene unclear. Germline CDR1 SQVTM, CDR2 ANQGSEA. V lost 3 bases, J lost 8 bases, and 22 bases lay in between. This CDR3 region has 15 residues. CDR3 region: CSVDSRTGSNEGYTF. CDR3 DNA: TGCAGCGTTGATTCCAGGACGGGGTCGAATGAGGGCTACACCTTC. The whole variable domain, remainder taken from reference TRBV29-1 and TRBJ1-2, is SAVISQKPSRDICQRGTSLTIQCQVDSQVTMMFWYRQQPGQSLTLIATANQGSEATYESGFVIDKFPISRPNLTFSTLTVSNMSPEDSSIYLCSVDSRTGSNEGYTFGSGTRLTVV.